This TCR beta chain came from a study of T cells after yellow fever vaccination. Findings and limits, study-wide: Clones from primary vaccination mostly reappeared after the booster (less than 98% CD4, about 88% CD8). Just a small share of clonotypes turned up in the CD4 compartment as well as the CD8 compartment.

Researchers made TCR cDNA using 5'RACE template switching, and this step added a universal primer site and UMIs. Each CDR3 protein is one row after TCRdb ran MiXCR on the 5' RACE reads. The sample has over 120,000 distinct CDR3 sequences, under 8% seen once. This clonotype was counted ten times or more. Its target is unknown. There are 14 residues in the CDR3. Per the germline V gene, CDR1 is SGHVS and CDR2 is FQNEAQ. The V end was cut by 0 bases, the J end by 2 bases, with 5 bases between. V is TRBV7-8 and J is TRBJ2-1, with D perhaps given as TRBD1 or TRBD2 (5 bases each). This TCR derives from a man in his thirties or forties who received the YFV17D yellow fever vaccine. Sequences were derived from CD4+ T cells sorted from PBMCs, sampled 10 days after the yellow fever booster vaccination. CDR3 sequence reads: CASSLAGAYNEQFF. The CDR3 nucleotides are TGTGCCAGCAGCTTAGCGGGGGCCTACAATGAGCAGTTCTTC.